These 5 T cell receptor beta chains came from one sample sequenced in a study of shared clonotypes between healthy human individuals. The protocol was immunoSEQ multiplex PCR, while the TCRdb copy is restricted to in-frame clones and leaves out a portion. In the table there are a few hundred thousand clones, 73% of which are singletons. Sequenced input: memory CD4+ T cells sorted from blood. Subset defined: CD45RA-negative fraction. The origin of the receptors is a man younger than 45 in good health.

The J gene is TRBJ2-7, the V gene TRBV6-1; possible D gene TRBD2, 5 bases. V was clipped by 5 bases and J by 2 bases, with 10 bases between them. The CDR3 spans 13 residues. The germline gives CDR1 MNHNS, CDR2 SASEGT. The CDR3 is CASSKRGTYEQYF. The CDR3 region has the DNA TGTGCCAGCAGTAAACGGGGTACCTACGAGCAGTACTTC.

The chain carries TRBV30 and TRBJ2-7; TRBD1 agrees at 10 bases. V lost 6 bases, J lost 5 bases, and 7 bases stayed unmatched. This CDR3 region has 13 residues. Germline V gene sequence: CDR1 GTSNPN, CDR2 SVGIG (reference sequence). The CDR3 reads CACGGQGLDEQYF. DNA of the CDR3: TGTGCCTGTGGGGGACAGGGGTTGGACGAGCAGTACTTC.

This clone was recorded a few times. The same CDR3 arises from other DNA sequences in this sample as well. DNA of the CDR3: TGCAGTGCTGGTGCGGCAGATACGCAGTATTTT. Its translation: CSAGAADTQYF. The chain uses TRBV20-1 and TRBJ2-3; D not certain. Trimming pared 5 bases from V and 4 bases from J, leaving 7 bases between. This CDR3 has 11 residues. CDR1 is DFQATT, CDR2 SNEGSKA, per germline (reference sequence).

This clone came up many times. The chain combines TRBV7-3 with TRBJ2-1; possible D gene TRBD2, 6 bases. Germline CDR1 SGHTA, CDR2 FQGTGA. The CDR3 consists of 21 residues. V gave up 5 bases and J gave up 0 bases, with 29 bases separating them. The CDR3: CASSKWVPRTLPGSSYNEQFF. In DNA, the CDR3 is TGTGCCAGCAGCAAATGGGTACCCAGGACTTTACCCGGGAGCTCCTACAATGAGCAGTTCTTC.

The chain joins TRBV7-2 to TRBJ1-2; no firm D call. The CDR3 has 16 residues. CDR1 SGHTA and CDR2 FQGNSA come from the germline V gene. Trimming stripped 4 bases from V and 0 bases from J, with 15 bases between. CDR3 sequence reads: CASSSVPGDSNYGYTF. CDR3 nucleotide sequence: TGTGCCAGCAGCTCAGTTCCCGGGGATTCTAACTATGGCTACACCTTC.